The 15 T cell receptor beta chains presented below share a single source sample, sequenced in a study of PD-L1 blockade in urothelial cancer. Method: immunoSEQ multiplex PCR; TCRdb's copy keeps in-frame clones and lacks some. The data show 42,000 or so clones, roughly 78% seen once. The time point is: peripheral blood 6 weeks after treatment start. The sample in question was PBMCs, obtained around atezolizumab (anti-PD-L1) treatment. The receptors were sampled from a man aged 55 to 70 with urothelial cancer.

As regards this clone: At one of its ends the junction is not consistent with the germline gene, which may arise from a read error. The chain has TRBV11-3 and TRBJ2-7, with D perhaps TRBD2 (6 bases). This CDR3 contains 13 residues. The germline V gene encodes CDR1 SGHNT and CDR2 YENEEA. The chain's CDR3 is CASSRTSSHEQYF. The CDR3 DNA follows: TGTGCCAGCAGCCGTACTAGCTCCCACGAGCAGTACTTC.

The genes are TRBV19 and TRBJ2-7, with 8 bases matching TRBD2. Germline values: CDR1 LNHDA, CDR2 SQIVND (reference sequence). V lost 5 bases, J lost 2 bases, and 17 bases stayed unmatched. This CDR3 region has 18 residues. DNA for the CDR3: TGTGCCAGTAGTCACGGGAGGCTAGCGGGCAAACCAACCTACGAGCAGTACTTC. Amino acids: CASSHGRLAGKPTYEQYF. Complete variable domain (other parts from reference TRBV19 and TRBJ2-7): DGGITQSPKYLFRKEGQNVTLSCEQNLNHDAMYWYRQDPGQGLRLIYYSQIVNDFQKGDIAEGYSVSREKKESFPLTVTSAQKNPTAFYLCASSHGRLAGKPTYEQYFGPGTRLTVT.

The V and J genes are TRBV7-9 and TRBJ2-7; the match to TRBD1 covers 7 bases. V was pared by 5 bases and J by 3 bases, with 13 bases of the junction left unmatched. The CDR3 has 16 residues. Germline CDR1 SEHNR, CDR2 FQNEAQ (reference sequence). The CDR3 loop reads CASSLYPGTDVYEQYF. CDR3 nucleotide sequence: TGTGCCAGCAGCCTCTACCCCGGGACAGACGTCTACGAGCAGTACTTC.

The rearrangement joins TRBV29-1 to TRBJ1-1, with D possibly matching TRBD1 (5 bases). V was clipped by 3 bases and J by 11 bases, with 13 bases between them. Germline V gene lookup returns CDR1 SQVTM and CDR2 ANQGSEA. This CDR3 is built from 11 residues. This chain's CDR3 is CSVDWGGGAFF. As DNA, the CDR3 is TGCAGCGTTGACTGGGGGGGAGGCGCTTTCTTT.

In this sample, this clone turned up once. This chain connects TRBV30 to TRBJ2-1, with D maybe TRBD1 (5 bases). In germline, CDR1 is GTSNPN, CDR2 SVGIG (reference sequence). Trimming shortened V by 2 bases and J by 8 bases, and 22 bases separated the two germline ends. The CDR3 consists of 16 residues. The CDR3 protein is CAWSLPVVRARHEQFF. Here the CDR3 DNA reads TGTGCCTGGAGTCTACCGGTTGTCAGGGCCAGACATGAGCAGTTCTTC.

The CDR3 region has the DNA TGTGCCAGCAGCCAATCCCTAGCGGGGGGCCAATACGAGCAGTACTTC. This gives the protein CASSQSLAGGQYEQYF. The chain couples TRBV4-2 to TRBJ2-7, with TRBD2 identical over 11 bases. The CDR3 has 16 residues. Germline V gene data show CDR1 as LGHNA and CDR2 as YNFKEQ. The junction had 7 bases not matched to a gene; V was cut back by 2 bases and J by 4 bases.

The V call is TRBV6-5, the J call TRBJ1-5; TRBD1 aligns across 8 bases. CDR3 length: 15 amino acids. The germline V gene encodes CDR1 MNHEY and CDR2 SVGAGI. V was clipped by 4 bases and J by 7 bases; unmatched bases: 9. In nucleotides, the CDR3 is TGTGCCAGCAGTTCATCAGGGGGCTCAGGCCAGCCCCAGCATTTT. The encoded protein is CASSSSGGSGQPQHF.

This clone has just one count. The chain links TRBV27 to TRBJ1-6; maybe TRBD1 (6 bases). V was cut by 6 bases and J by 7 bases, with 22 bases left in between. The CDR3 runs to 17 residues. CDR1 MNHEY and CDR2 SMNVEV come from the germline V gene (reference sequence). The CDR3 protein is CASRSFGRGLQNSPLHF. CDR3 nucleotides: TGTGCCAGCAGATCTTTCGGCAGGGGCCTGCAAAATTCACCCCTCCACTTT.

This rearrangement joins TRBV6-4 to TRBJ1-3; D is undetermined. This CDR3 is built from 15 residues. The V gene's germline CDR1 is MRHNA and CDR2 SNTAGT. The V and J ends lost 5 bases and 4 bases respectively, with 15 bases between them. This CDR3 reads CASSSLNWRGNTIYF. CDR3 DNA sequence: TGTGCCAGCAGTAGCCTGAATTGGCGGGGAAACACCATATATTTT.

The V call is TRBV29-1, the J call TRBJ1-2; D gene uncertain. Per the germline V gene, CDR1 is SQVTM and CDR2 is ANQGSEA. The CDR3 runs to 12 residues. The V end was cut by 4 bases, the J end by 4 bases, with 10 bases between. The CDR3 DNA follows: TGCAGCGTTGCGGCAGGCCCCTATGGCTACACCTTC. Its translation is CSVAAGPYGYTF. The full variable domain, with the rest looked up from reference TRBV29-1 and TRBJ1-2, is SAVISQKPSRDICQRGTSLTIQCQVDSQVTMMFWYRQQPGQSLTLIATANQGSEATYESGFVIDKFPISRPNLTFSTLTVSNMSPEDSSIYLCSVAAGPYGYTFGSGTRLTVV.

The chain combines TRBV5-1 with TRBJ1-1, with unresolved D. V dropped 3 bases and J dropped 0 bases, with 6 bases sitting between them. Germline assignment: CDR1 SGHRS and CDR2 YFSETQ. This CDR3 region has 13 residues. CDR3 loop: CASSSQMNTEAFF. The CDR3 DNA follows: TGCGCCAGCAGCTCCCAGATGAACACTGAAGCTTTCTTT.

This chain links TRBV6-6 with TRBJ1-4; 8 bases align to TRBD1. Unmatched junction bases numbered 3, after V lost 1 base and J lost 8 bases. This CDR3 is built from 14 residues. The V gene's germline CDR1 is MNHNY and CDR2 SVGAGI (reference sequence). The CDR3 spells CASSYLDRVEKLFF. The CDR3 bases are TGTGCCAGCAGTTACTTGGACAGGGTCGAAAAACTGTTTTTT.

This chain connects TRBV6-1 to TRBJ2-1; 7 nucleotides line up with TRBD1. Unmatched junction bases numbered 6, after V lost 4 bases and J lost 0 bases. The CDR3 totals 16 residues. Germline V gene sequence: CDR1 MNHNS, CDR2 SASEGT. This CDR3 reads CASSVSSGGSYNEQFF. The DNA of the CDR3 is TGTGCCAGCAGTGTATCGTCAGGGGGCTCCTACAATGAGCAGTTCTTC.

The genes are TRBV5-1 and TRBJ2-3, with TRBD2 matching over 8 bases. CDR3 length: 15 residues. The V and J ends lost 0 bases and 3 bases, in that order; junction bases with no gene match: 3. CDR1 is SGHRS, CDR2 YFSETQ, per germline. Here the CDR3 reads CASSLASGSTDTQYF. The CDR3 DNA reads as TGCGCCAGCAGCTTGGCGAGCGGGAGTACAGATACGCAGTATTTT.

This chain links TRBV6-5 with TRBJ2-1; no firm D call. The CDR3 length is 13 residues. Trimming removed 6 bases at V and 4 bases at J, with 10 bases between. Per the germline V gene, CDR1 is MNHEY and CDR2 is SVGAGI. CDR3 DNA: TGTGCCAGCAGCCTAGACTCGTACAATGAGCAGTTCTTC. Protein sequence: CASSLDSYNEQFF.